A single sample gave rise to the 25 T cell receptor beta chains below, sequenced in a study of blood T cell repertoires in COVID-19. Repertoires were generated with immunoSEQ multiplex PCR, while TCRdb's copy carries only in-frame clones and drops some. The profile shows about 88,000 clones, roughly 87% of them singletons. Sequencing input: peripheral blood. Receptors were obtained from a male donor with acute or convalescent COVID-19.

This chain links TRBV28 with TRBJ1-2, with 11 bases lining up with TRBD1. The ends lost 5 bases at V and 4 bases at J; junction bases unmatched: 12. The CDR3 consists of 17 residues. Germline CDR1 reads MDHEN; CDR2 reads SYDVKM. The CDR3 loop reads CASSTGQGAYVGYGYTF. The CDR3 coding sequence is TGTGCCAGCAGTACCGGACAGGGGGCCTACGTCGGCTATGGCTACACCTTC.

V is TRBV6-6 and J is TRBJ2-3; 8 nucleotides align to TRBD1. From germline, CDR1 is MNHNY and CDR2 SVGAGI (reference sequence). This CDR3 comprises 14 residues. The ends lost 6 bases at V and 3 bases at J; junction bases unmatched: 5. CDR3 sequence reads: CASSPGQGTDTQYF. DNA for the CDR3: TGTGCCAGCAGCCCAGGACAGGGAACAGATACGCAGTATTTT.

CDR3 amino acids: CASSMGLGGDTQYF. CDR3 bases: TGTGCCAGCAGTATGGGGCTGGGGGGAGATACGCAGTATTTT. The V gene is TRBV6-2 or TRBV6-3, the J gene TRBJ2-3, with D possibly being TRBD2 (6 bases). CDR1 is MNHEY and CDR2 is SVGEGT in the germline V gene. This CDR3 is 14 amino acids long. The V end lost 5 bases, the J end lost 5 bases, and 14 bases lay between the germline ends.

The rearrangement uses TRBV7-2 and TRBJ1-2; maybe TRBD1 (5 bases). V was pared by 3 bases and J by 4 bases, with 9 bases between. CDR1 is SGHTA, CDR2 FQGNSA, per germline. The CDR3 runs to 13 residues. The CDR3: CASSLGPTYGYTF. Written as DNA, the CDR3 is TGTGCCAGCAGCTTGGGGCCCACCTATGGCTACACCTTC.

V gene TRBV18 combines with J gene TRBJ2-3, with 7 bases aligning to TRBD1. This CDR3 has 13 residues. CDR1 is KGHSH, CDR2 LQKENI, per germline. Trimming took 0 bases from V and 9 from J; bases not matched to a gene: 3. The CDR3: CASSPPGQPTQYF. CDR3 DNA: TGTGCCAGCTCACCACCGGGACAGCCCACGCAGTATTTT. The full variable domain, its missing parts supplied by reference TRBV18 and TRBJ2-3, is NAGVMQNPRHLVRRRGQEARLRCSPMKGHSHVYWYRQLPEEGLKFMVYLQKENIIDESGMPKERFSAEFPKEGPSILRIQQVVRGDSAAYFCASSPPGQPTQYFGPGTRLTVL.

This sequence joins TRBV7-9 and TRBJ2-6; perhaps TRBD2 as D (6 bases). In germline, CDR1 is SEHNR, CDR2 FQNEAQ (reference sequence). The V gene lost 3 bases and the J gene lost 1 base, with 10 bases spanning the gap. The CDR3 length is 16 residues. CDR3 region: CASSLGAGSGANVLTF. CDR3 nucleotides: TGTGCCAGCAGCTTGGGTGCGGGATCTGGGGCCAACGTCCTGACTTTC. The whole variable domain, remainder taken from reference TRBV7-9 and TRBJ2-6, is DTGVSQNPRHKITKRGQNVTFRCDPISEHNRLYWYRQTLGQGPEFLTYFQNEAQLEKSRLLSDRFSAERPKGSFSTLEIQRTEQGDSAMYLCASSLGAGSGANVLTFGAGSRLTVL.

The chain links TRBV6-6 to TRBJ1-6, with 9 bases identical to TRBD1. Germline CDR1 MNHNY, CDR2 SVGAGI (reference sequence). The CDR3 totals 14 residues. V dropped 5 bases and J dropped 9; count of bases not matched to a gene: 5. The CDR3 DNA sequence: TGTGCCAGCAGTCACGACAGGGGGAGTTCACCCCTCCACTTT. This sequence encodes CASSHDRGSSPLHF.

This clone was recorded a few times. The CDR3 DNA reads as TGTGCCAGCAGCCGAGGTAGCGGGGGGGCCAACACCGGGGAGCTGTTTTTT. This gives the protein CASSRGSGGANTGELFF. The chain links TRBV3-1 (or the pseudogene TRBV3-2) to TRBJ2-2, with TRBD2 matching 11 bases. The CDR3 extends over 17 amino acids. J was trimmed by 2 bases and V by 4 bases; bases with no gene match: 6. Germline V gives CDR1 LGHDT, CDR2 YNNKEL (reference sequence).

The chain has TRBV7-9 and TRBJ1-5; weak D call: TRBD1 (5 bases). With 5 bases removed from V and 10 bases from J, the gap between germline ends came to 21 bases. CDR1 is SEHNR and CDR2 is FQNEAQ in the germline V gene (reference sequence). CDR3 length equals 15 residues. CDR3 DNA sequence: TGTGCCAGCAGCCGAAGCCAGGGAGGCGTTGGACCCCAGCATTTT. This encodes CASSRSQGGVGPQHF. Looking up the rest from reference TRBV7-9 and TRBJ1-5 gives the full variable domain: DTGVSQNPRHKITKRGQNVTFRCDPISEHNRLYWYRQTLGQGPEFLTYFQNEAQLEKSRLLSDRFSAERPKGSFSTLEIQRTEQGDSAMYLCASSRSQGGVGPQHFGDGTRLSIL.

This clone was observed a single time. The rearrangement joins TRBV10-3 to TRBJ1-5; 7 bases match TRBD1. The CDR3 totals 14 residues. CDR1 and CDR2 (germline): ENHRY, SYGVKD. J lost 3 bases, V lost 8 bases, and 7 bases had no gene match. The CDR3 sequence is CAIWRGQPNQPQHF. The CDR3 region has the DNA TGTGCCATCTGGCGGGGACAGCCCAATCAGCCCCAGCATTTT.

This clone is a singleton in its sample. The chain joins TRBV9 to TRBJ2-6; the match to TRBD1 covers 10 bases. Germline CDR1 SGDLS, CDR2 YYNGEE. The CDR3 spans 19 residues. With V trimmed by 4 bases and J by 0 bases, 10 bases remained unmatched. The CDR3 DNA reads TGTGCCAGCAGCACAGGGCCGGGACAGGGGAGCTCTGGGGCCAACGTCCTGACTTTC. Translating gives CASSTGPGQGSSGANVLTF.

The chain combines TRBV6-5 with TRBJ1-1; no clear D. V was cut by 0 bases and J by 3 bases, with 8 bases left in between. CDR3 size: 14 residues. Looked up from germline, CDR1 is MNHEY and CDR2 is SVGAGI. The CDR3 DNA reads as TGTGCCAGCAGTTACTCGAGTTTGGACACTGAAGCTTTCTTT. The encoded protein is CASSYSSLDTEAFF.

The chain joins TRBV6-5 to TRBJ1-4, with D perhaps TRBD1 (6 bases). The CDR3 has 13 amino acids. The germline gives CDR1 MNHEY, CDR2 SVGAGI. Trimming shortened V by 4 bases and J by 8 bases, and 11 bases separated the two germline ends. Here the CDR3 reads CASSSGTTEKLFF. The CDR3 nucleotides read TGTGCCAGCAGTTCCGGGACAACCGAAAAACTGTTTTTT.

This chain links TRBV4-2 with TRBJ1-5; TRBD1 might be the D (5 bases). The CDR3 length is 18 residues. Trimming cost V 0 bases and J 5 bases, with 20 bases left between them. Germline loops: CDR1 LGHNA, CDR2 YNFKEQ. CDR3 DNA: TGTGCCAGCAGCCAAGAGCAGGGTCAGAAAATGAGCCATCAGCCCCAGCATTTT. The encoded protein is CASSQEQGQKMSHQPQHF.

The V call is TRBV7-8, the J call TRBJ1-2; no firm D call. The CDR3 is made up of 16 amino acids. CDR1 and CDR2 (germline): SGHVS, FQNEAQ. Trimming removed 1 base from V and 8 bases from J, with 20 bases in between. The DNA of the CDR3 is TGTGCCAGCAGCTTAGAAGGAATGTTGGGAGCCTTGGGCTACACCTTC. Translated: CASSLEGMLGALGYTF.

The chain joins TRBV5-8 to TRBJ1-1; D is possibly TRBD1 (5 bases). Trimming stripped 2 bases from V and 1 base from J, with 6 bases between. Germline CDR1 and CDR2: SGHTS and YDEGEE. CDR3 size: 13 residues. This CDR3 reads CASSFDRNTEAFF. In DNA, the CDR3 is TGTGCCAGCAGCTTCGACAGGAACACTGAAGCTTTCTTT.

The chain recombines TRBV4-1 with TRBJ1-4, with D perhaps TRBD1 (5 bases). V was shortened by 3 bases and J by 7 bases, with 9 bases between the two germline ends. The CDR3 totals 13 residues. In germline, CDR1 is MGHRA, CDR2 YSYEKL. The DNA of the CDR3 is TGCGCCAGCAGCCAGAGCGACAGTGAAAAACTGTTTTTT. Its translation: CASSQSDSEKLFF.

V is TRBV3-1 (or the pseudogene TRBV3-2) and J is TRBJ2-3, with TRBD2 matching over 14 bases. Germline CDR1 LGHDT, CDR2 YNNKEL (reference sequence). J was trimmed by 5 bases and V by 1 base; bases with no gene match: 8. CDR3 length: 18 residues. In DNA, the CDR3 is TGTGCCAGCAGCCAAGGAACGACTAGCGGGGGGGCCGGAGATACGCAGTATTTT. Protein product: CASSQGTTSGGAGDTQYF.

This clone has only one observation. The chain carries TRBV19 and TRBJ2-1; 8 nucleotides align to TRBD1. V lost 2 bases and J lost 2; bases outside the gene matches: 5. The CDR3 consists of 16 residues. The germline CDR1 and CDR2 sequences are LNHDA and SQIVND (reference sequence). The CDR3 reads CASSIRQGAAYNEQFF. The DNA for the CDR3 is TGTGCCAGTAGTATACGCCAGGGGGCGGCCTACAATGAGCAGTTCTTC.

The V and J genes are TRBV15 and TRBJ1-3, with TRBD1 matching over 9 bases. The ends lost 5 bases at V and 3 bases at J; junction bases unmatched: 8. The CDR3 has 16 amino acids. The germline V gene encodes CDR1 LNHNV and CDR2 YYDKDF (reference sequence). CDR3: CATSFLQGASGNTIYF. CDR3 nucleotide sequence: TGTGCCACCAGCTTTTTACAGGGGGCGAGTGGAAACACCATATATTTT.

The V and J genes are TRBV28 and TRBJ1-1; D gene uncertain. Germline CDR1 and CDR2: MDHEN and SYDVKM. With 4 bases removed from V and 1 base from J, the gap between germline ends came to 13 bases. The CDR3 runs 15 residues. In DNA form, the CDR3 reads TGTGCCAGCAGTTCCCACGGGGTTCCGAACACTGAAGCTTTCTTT. Translating it yields CASSSHGVPNTEAFF.

The chain combines TRBV6-1 with TRBJ1-3, with TRBD1 as a possible D gene (5 bases). The V gene lost 2 bases and the J gene lost 4 bases, with 12 bases spanning the gap. The CDR3 runs 15 residues. Germline CDR1 is MNHNS and CDR2 is SASEGT. The DNA of the CDR3 is TGTGCCAGCAGTGAACCAGGGCTAGGGGGAAACACCATATATTTT. As protein: CASSEPGLGGNTIYF.

The V and J genes are TRBV28 and TRBJ1-1; tentative D call: TRBD1 (6 bases). Germline V gene data show CDR1 as MDHEN and CDR2 as SYDVKM. This CDR3 contains 15 residues. The V gene lost 1 base and the J gene lost 8 bases, with 17 bases spanning the gap. CDR3 protein: CASSLFGTRVREAFF. CDR3 nucleotide sequence: TGTGCCAGCAGTTTATTTGGGACAAGGGTTCGGGAAGCTTTCTTT.

The chain links TRBV20-1 to TRBJ2-3, with 15 bases identical to TRBD2. Losses at the gene ends were 3 bases for V and 5 bases for J; bases not matched to a gene: 6. From germline, CDR1 is DFQATT and CDR2 SNEGSKA (reference sequence). The CDR3 is 16 residues long. This CDR3 reads CSASGLAGGLVDTQYF. As DNA, the CDR3 is TGCAGTGCTAGTGGACTAGCGGGGGGGCTGGTAGATACGCAGTATTTT.

V is TRBV14 and J is TRBJ1-1; 7 positions match TRBD1. The CDR3 covers 14 residues. CDR1 and CDR2 from the germline V gene are SGHDN and FVKESK. With 0 bases clipped from V and 6 bases from J, the junction kept 4 bases outside the gene matches. As DNA, the CDR3 is TGTGCCAGCAGCCAAGAACAGGGGCGAGCTGAAGCTTTCTTT. Its protein is CASSQEQGRAEAFF.